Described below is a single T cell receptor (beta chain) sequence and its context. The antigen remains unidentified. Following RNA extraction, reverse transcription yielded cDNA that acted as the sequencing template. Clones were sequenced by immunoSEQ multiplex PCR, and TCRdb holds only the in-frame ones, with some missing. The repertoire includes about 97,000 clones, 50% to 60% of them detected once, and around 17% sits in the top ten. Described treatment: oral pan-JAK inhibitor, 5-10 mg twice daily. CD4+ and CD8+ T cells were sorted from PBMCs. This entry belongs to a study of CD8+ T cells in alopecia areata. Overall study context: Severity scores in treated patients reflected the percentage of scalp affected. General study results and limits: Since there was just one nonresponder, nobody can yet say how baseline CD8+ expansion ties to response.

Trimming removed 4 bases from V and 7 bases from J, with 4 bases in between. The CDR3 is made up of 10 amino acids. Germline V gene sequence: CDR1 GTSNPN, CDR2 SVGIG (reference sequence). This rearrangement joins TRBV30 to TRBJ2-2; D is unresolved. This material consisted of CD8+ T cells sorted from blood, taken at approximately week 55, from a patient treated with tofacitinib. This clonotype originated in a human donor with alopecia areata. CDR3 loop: CAWKYGELFF. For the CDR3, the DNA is TGTGCCTGGAAATACGGGGAGCTGTTTTTT.